This T cell receptor beta chain originates from a study of breast tumors, draining lymph nodes, adjacent tissues. Study conclusions and caveats: Data fit most tumor T cells coming from lymph node, expanding in tumor. Tumor TCR diversity was below lymph nodes but above nontumor tissue.

Trimming shortened V by 1 base and J by 7 bases, and 5 bases separated the two germline ends. Per germline, CDR1 GTSNPN and CDR2 SVGIG (reference sequence). This CDR3 spans 12 amino acids. This clonotype was counted many times. Its antigen is undetermined. Samples came from axillary lymph nodes draining the breast cancer. TCRdb re-derived calls from the multiplex PCR reads in MiXCR, one entry per CDR3 protein. Here the sample spans 150,000 to 200,000 distinct CDR3 sequences, over 25% being singletons. This TCR derives from a female donor with breast cancer. Some clones in this sample may be carry-over from other donors' samples. The rearrangement links TRBV30 to TRBJ1-6, with D uncertain. Sequenced material: axillary lymph node tissue. Written as DNA, the CDR3 is TGTGCCTGGAGTGCCGGAAATTCACCCCTCCACTTT. As protein: CAWSAGNSPLHF.